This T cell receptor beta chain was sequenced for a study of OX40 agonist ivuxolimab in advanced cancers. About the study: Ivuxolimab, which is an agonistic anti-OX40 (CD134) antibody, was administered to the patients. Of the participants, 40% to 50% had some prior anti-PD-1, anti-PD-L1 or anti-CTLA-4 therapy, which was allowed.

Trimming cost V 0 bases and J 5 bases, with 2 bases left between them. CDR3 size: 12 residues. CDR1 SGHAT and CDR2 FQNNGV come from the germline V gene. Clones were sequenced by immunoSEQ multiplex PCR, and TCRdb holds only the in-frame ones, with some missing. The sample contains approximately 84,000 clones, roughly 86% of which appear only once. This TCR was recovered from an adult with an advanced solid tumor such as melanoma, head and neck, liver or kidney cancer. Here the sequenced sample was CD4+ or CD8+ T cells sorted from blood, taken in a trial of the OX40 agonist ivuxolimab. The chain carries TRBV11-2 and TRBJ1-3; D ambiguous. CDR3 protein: CASSLDRNTIYF. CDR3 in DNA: TGTGCCAGCAGCTTAGATAGAAACACCATATATTTT. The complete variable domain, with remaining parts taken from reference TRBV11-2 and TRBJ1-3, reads EAGVAQSPRYKIIEKRQSVAFWCNPISGHATLYWYQQILGQGPKLLIQFQNNGVVDDSQLPKDRFSAERLKGVDSTLKIQPAKLEDSAVYLCASSLDRNTIYFGEGSWLTVV.